These T cell receptor beta chains were read from a single sample in a study of CD8 T cells in ankylosing spondylitis. TCRdb recomputed calls from the 5' RACE reads with MiXCR, one row per CDR3 protein. The repertoire includes tens of thousands of distinct CDR3 sequences, approximately 5.9% of them detected once, and more than 10% sits in the top ten. Sequenced sample: blood, either unsorted or a sorted T cell fraction (not recorded which). The receptor set was obtained from a male donor with ankylosing spondylitis or in good health (not recorded which). Each CDR3 is given with its conserved first and last residue. The order of the fields is V gene, J gene, clone size, D gene, CDR3 DNA, CDR3 protein. The D gene is left open where the match is weak. Clone size is not always given. Where it is, it says once, few, many or a class for expanded clones.

TRBV19	TRBJ2-4	many	TRBD2	TGTGCCAGTAGTCCCGTGGGAGCGGGAGGGCAGCCAGCCAAAAACATTCAGTACTTC	CASSPVGAGGQPAKNIQYF
TRBV9	TRBJ2-2	many	NA	TGTGCCAGCGATACCGGGCGGGACAACCGGAACACCGGGGAGCTGTTTTTT	CASDTGRDNRNTGELFF
TRBV13	TRBJ2-7	NA	TRBD2	TGTGCCAGCAGCGCCCGGACTAGCGGGGACTCCTACGAGCAGTACTTC	CASSARTSGDSYEQYF
TRBV7-8	TRBJ1-1	NA	NA	TGTGCCAGCAGGCAGGGAGGGTCTTGGACTGAAGCTTTCTTT	CASRQGGSWTEAFF
TRBV25-1	TRBJ1-6	many	NA	TGTGCCAGCAGTGAATTGGGGGGCAGAACCAATTCACCCCTCCACTTT	CASSELGGRTNSPLHF
TRBV20-1	TRBJ2-3	many	TRBD2	TGCAGTGCTAGGGCGGGAGTACCAGATACGCAGTATTTT	CSARAGVPDTQYF
TRBV2	TRBJ2-4	many	TRBD1	TGTGCCATTACGACCGGGACAGGGGGGAAAAACATTCAGTACTTC	CAITTGTGGKNIQYF
TRBV7-3	TRBJ2-2	many	NA	TGTGCCAGCAGCTCAACGGGGGGCCCCGGGGAGCTGTTTTTT	CASSSTGGPGELFF
TRBV12-3/TRBV12-4	TRBJ2-4	many	TRBD1	TGTGCCAGCAGCCGACGAACAGGGGGAAACATTCAGTACTTC	CASSRRTGGNIQYF
TRBV5-1	TRBJ2-4	many	TRBD1	TGCGCCAGCAGCCGTGGACAGGGAGCTTCCAAAAACATTCAGTACTTC	CASSRGQGASKNIQYF
TRBV18	TRBJ2-3	many	NA	TGTGCCAGCTCAGCTCGATGGAGGGAGATTACAGATACGCAGTATTTT	CASSARWREITDTQYF
TRBV11-2	TRBJ2-2	many	NA	TGTGCCAGCAGCAGCGCGTCGGGTCCCAGGCGAGGGGAGCTGTTTTTT	CASSSASGPRRGELFF
TRBV4-3	TRBJ2-4	many	NA	TGCGCCAGCAGCCAAGGGAGGACGGTAAACATTCAGTACTTC	CASSQGRTVNIQYF
TRBV7-9	TRBJ2-1	many	TRBD2	TGTGCCAGCAGCTTAGCGATTAAGCGGGGGGTCTACAATGAGCAGTTCTTC	CASSLAIKRGVYNEQFF
TRBV5-1	TRBJ1-5	many	NA	TGCGCCAGCAGCTTGCTAGGGTATCAGCCCCAGCATTTT	CASSLLGYQPQHF
TRBV27	TRBJ2-7	many	NA	TGTGCCAGCAGTTTAGTCGGAATGAGGTACGAGCAGTACTTC	CASSLVGMRYEQYF
TRBV9	TRBJ1-3	medium-sized	TRBD1	TGTGCCAGCAGCGTGGGACAGATCTCTGGAAACACCATATATTTT	CASSVGQISGNTIYF
TRBV5-1	TRBJ1-2	many	NA	TGCGCCAGCAGCTTGGTGCCCGGACGGGAGATTGATGGCTACACCTTC	CASSLVPGREIDGYTF
TRBV12-3/TRBV12-4	TRBJ2-2	many	TRBD2	TGTGCCAGCAGTTTCGGACTAGCTCCCGGGGAGCTGTTTTTT	CASSFGLAPGELFF
TRBV10-1	TRBJ2-3	many	NA	TGCGCCAGCAGTGAGTCAGGTTCAGGGGAGGGGTCGGATACGCAGTATTTT	CASSESGSGEGSDTQYF
TRBV6-1	TRBJ2-2	few	NA	TGTGCCAGCAGACCAGGGTGGGACACCGGGGAGCTGTTTTTT	CASRPGWDTGELFF
TRBV5-1	TRBJ2-2	many	TRBD1	TGCGCCAGCGAAGGGACAGTAAACACCGGGGAGCTGTTTTTT	CASEGTVNTGELFF
TRBV7-8	TRBJ1-1	many	NA	TGTGCCAGCAGCTTAGGACAGAACACTGAAGCTTTCTTT	CASSLGQNTEAFF
TRBV6-4	TRBJ2-2	many	NA	TGTGCCAGCAGTGGGGAGACAGGACTGGCCGGGGAGCTGTTTTTT	CASSGETGLAGELFF
TRBV4-3	TRBJ2-1	NA	NA	TGCGCCAGCAGCCAAGAAGGGTGGGGGGAACACAATGAGCAGTTCTTC	CASSQEGWGEHNEQFF
TRBV20-1	TRBJ2-6	few	NA	TGCAGTGCTACAGGGCCTGGGGCCAACGTCCTGACTTTC	CSATGPGANVLTF
TRBV20-1	TRBJ2-2	many	TRBD1	TGCAGTGCTAGGTCAGGGGGCTACACCGGGGAGCTGTTTTTT	CSARSGGYTGELFF
TRBV29-1	TRBJ2-1	medium-sized	NA	TGCAGCGTTGAATCGCCCAACCGAGGCTACAATGAGCAGTTCTTC	CSVESPNRGYNEQFF
TRBV10-3	TRBJ1-6	many	NA	TGTGCCATCAGTGAGGCGGGTTATAATTCACCCCTCCACTTT	CAISEAGYNSPLHF
TRBV6-1	TRBJ1-5	many	NA	TGTGCCAGCAGTGAAGGGTGGAGCAATCAGCCCCAGCATTTT	CASSEGWSNQPQHF
TRBV2	TRBJ1-2	many	NA	TGTGCCAGCAGTGGAGGTTCTAACTATGGCTACACCTTC	CASSGGSNYGYTF
TRBV6-6	TRBJ2-3	many	NA	TGTGCCAGCAGTTACAGGGATACGCAGTATTTT	CASSYRDTQYF
TRBV18	TRBJ1-1	few	NA	TGTGCCAGCTCACCATCCGCGGGTGGGGGAGGTACTGAAGCTTTCTTT	CASSPSAGGGGTEAFF
TRBV28	TRBJ2-7	many	NA	TGTGCCAGCAGTCCGGACGTAGTCTACGAGCAGTACTTC	CASSPDVVYEQYF
TRBV4-3	TRBJ2-7	medium-sized	NA	TGCGCCAGCAGCCGAGAGGTTAGGAGCTCCTACGAGCAGTACTTC	CASSREVRSSYEQYF
TRBV18	TRBJ1-1	few	NA	TGTGCCAGCCAACCGGAGTTAGGTACTGAAGCTTTCTTT	CASQPELGTEAFF
TRBV10-3	TRBJ2-7	many	NA	TGTGCCATCAGTGAGTCGGCCCTTCGGCACCCCATGGGCGAGCAGTACTTC	CAISESALRHPMGEQYF
TRBV19	TRBJ1-5	many	NA	TGTGCCAGTAGTCCGTTGGGCAGTAGCAATCAGCCCCAGCATTTT	CASSPLGSSNQPQHF
TRBV29-1	TRBJ2-6	many	NA	TGCAGCGTTGGGGGCCGGGGGGCAGGAGCCAACGTCCTGACTTTC	CSVGGRGAGANVLTF
TRBV20-1	TRBJ1-5	many	TRBD1	TGCAGCGCCCTCATAGGGGGCTTTTATCAGCCCCAGCATTTT	CSALIGGFYQPQHF
TRBV27	TRBJ2-5	many	NA	TGTGCCAGCAGTCCCCTCTCCGTCGGGAAAGAGACCCAGTACTTC	CASSPLSVGKETQYF
TRBV5-1	TRBJ2-3	many	TRBD1	TGCGCCAGCAGCTTAGGGGACAGGGCTTCCGATACGCAGTATTTT	CASSLGDRASDTQYF
TRBV18	TRBJ2-2	many	TRBD1	TGTGCCAGCTCGGGACCGGGACAGGGCTACACCGGGGAGCTGTTTTTT	CASSGPGQGYTGELFF
TRBV5-1	TRBJ2-3	many	TRBD2	TGCGCCAGCAGCCCCACTAGCGGGGGGGCCGTCGGGACAGATACGCAGTATTTT	CASSPTSGGAVGTDTQYF
TRBV15	TRBJ2-7	many	NA	TGTGCCACCAGCAGAGTGTCGGGGGAGAGCCACGAGCAGTACTTC	CATSRVSGESHEQYF
TRBV5-5	TRBJ1-4	many	NA	TGTGCCAGCAGTGGGGTGGAAAAACTGTTTTTT	CASSGVEKLFF
TRBV10-3	TRBJ2-3	many	NA	TGTGCCATCAGAAAAACAGGGTATACGCAGTATTTT	CAIRKTGYTQYF
TRBV5-1	TRBJ2-1	many	NA	TGCGCCAGCAGCTTCGACAGTTACAATGAGCAGTTCTTC	CASSFDSYNEQFF
TRBV20-1	TRBJ2-5	many	TRBD2	TGCAGTGCTACCAGACTAGCGGGAGTATACCAAGAGACCCAGTACTTC	CSATRLAGVYQETQYF
TRBV5-1	TRBJ2-3	many	NA	TGCGCCAGCAGCCCCGACAGGGGAGGGAAGGCAGATACGCAGTATTTT	CASSPDRGGKADTQYF
TRBV5-1	TRBJ2-5	NA	NA	TGCGCCAGCAGCCCAGAGTACCAAGAGACCCAGTACTTC	CASSPEYQETQYF
TRBV12-3/TRBV12-4	TRBJ2-7	many	NA	TGTGCCAGCAGCCGACAAAGAGGGCCTCTTATCTACGAGCAGTACTTC	CASSRQRGPLIYEQYF
TRBV9	TRBJ2-3	many	NA	TGTGCCAGCAGCGTACAGGGCACAGATACGCAGTATTTT	CASSVQGTDTQYF
TRBV24-1	TRBJ2-1	NA	TRBD2	TGTGCCACCAGCCGACTAGCGGGAGGGCACAATGAGCAGTTCTTC	CATSRLAGGHNEQFF
TRBV7-9	TRBJ2-7	many	NA	TGTGCCAGCAGCTTTTCAGGAGCCGGTGACGAGCAGTACTTC	CASSFSGAGDEQYF
TRBV2	TRBJ1-5	many	NA	TGTGCCAGCAGTGAAGCGGTTACGACAGGCCTTTTTAATCAGCCCCAGCATTTT	CASSEAVTTGLFNQPQHF
TRBV12-3/TRBV12-4	TRBJ1-5	many	NA	TGTGCCAGCAGTTTAGGCAGGGTGGACCAGCCCCAGCATTTT	CASSLGRVDQPQHF
TRBV12-3/TRBV12-4	TRBJ1-5	many	TRBD1	TGTGCCAGCAGGGGGACAGGGGGTAATCAGCCCCAGCATTTT	CASRGTGGNQPQHF
TRBV20-1	TRBJ1-2	many	NA	TGCAGTGCTCGAGGACATCTAGCTAACTATGGCTACACCTTC	CSARGHLANYGYTF